The T cell receptor (beta chain) under discussion was sequenced for a study of blood T cell repertoires in COVID-19. Across the study: Acute and convalescent COVID-19 samples came from the United States, Italy and Spain.

Patients of the Seattle cohort, enrolled during active infection, were followed longitudinally. Looked up from germline, CDR1 is LGHNA and CDR2 is YNFKEQ. The CDR3 runs 16 residues. V shed 4 bases and J shed 3 bases, with 16 bases lying between them. Generated by immunoSEQ multiplex PCR, the TCRdb table keeps only in-frame clones and is missing some. The sample shows about 300,000 clones, 85% to 90% of them seen only once. V and J are TRBV4-2 and TRBJ1-3; D remains ambiguous. This TCR came from a woman aged 50 to 60 with COVID-19, enrolled during active disease. Sequenced: peripheral blood. DNA for the CDR3: TGTGCCAGCAGCCCAGACGGGTTGTCCTTTGGAAACACCATATATTTT. Its protein is CASSPDGLSFGNTIYF.